The rows below give T cell receptor beta chains drawn from one sample of a study of CD8+ T cells in alopecia areata. This table comes from immunoSEQ multiplex PCR, and its TCRdb copy is limited to in-frame clones, with some not included. The profile shows under 250,000 clones, about 61% of them singletons. Sequencing was carried out using CD8+ T cells sorted from blood. The receptors originated from a human donor in good health. The CDR3 runs from the conserved cysteine through the conserved F or W. Each record gives: clone size, D gene, V gene, CDR3 length, J gene, CDR3 DNA, CDR3 protein. The D gene is left open where the match is weak. Size is omitted from some rows. Given values are once, few, many or a class for expanded clones.

.,.,TRBV29-1,12,TRBJ2-7,TGCAGCGTGAAGTCCTACTCCTACGAGCAGTACTTC,CSVKSYSYEQYF
few,.,TRBV29-1,14,TRBJ1-1,TGCAGCGTGGGAGGAGTACGGGGGAACACTGAAGCTTTCTTT,CSVGGVRGNTEAFF
.,.,TRBV5-5,15,TRBJ1-6,TGTGCCAGCAGCTTGGCCAGTCCTCCTAATTCACCCCTCCACTTT,CASSLASPPNSPLHF
.,.,TRBV5-4,14,TRBJ2-5,TGTGCCAGCAGTTCCGAGGGGGGGCGAGAGACCCAGTACTTC,CASSSEGGRETQYF
.,TRBD2,TRBV4-3,17,TRBJ2-3,TGCGCCAGCAGCACCCGGACTAGCGGGGAGCAAACAGATACGCAGTATTTT,CASSTRTSGEQTDTQYF
.,.,TRBV4-1,14,TRBJ2-5,TGCGCCAGCAGCCCCACGGACAGCCTACGGACCCAGTACTTC,CASSPTDSLRTQYF
.,.,TRBV15,13,TRBJ2-3,TGTGCCACCAGTAAGGGATCAACAGATACGCAGTATTTT,CATSKGSTDTQYF
.,TRBD1,TRBV5-6,15,TRBJ1-6,TGTGCCAGCAGCTCCGGGACAGGACCCCTCTCACCCCTCCACTTT,CASSSGTGPLSPLHF
.,.,TRBV4-1,17,TRBJ2-2,TGCGCCAGCAGCCGGGGTAGCTTAGGGTGGAACACCGGGGAGCTGTTTTTT,CASSRGSLGWNTGELFF
.,.,TRBV2,13,TRBJ2-5,TGTGCCAGCAGTCCCCCGTCCCAGGAGACCCAGTACTTC,CASSPPSQETQYF
.,TRBD2,TRBV29-1,14,TRBJ2-5,TGCAGCGTTGAAAAAGCGGGGGGGAGAGAGACCCAGTACTTC,CSVEKAGGRETQYF
.,.,TRBV29-1,13,TRBJ2-3,TGCAGCGTTGTAACGGGATCGACAGATACGCAGTATTTT,CSVVTGSTDTQYF
.,.,TRBV4-1,16,TRBJ1-4,TGCGCCAGCAGCCAAAGCCCGGTCGAGACGGGGGAAAAACTGTTTTTT,CASSQSPVETGEKLFF
.,.,TRBV2,15,TRBJ2-2,TGTGCCAGCAGTGCACGCCTACCAGACACCGGGGAGCTGTTTTTT,CASSARLPDTGELFF
few,.,TRBV7-3,17,TRBJ2-2,TGTGCCAGCAGCCCCCACACAAGTAGGGTGATTACCGGGGAGCTGTTTTTT,CASSPHTSRVITGELFF
.,TRBD1,TRBV27,14,TRBJ1-1,TGTGCCAGCAGCGGGGGGACAGGGGGCACTGAAGCTTTCTTT,CASSGGTGGTEAFF
.,.,TRBV25-1,11,TRBJ2-7,TGTGCCAGCAGTGAAAGTTACGAGCAGTACTTC,CASSESYEQYF
.,TRBD2,TRBV6-5,14,TRBJ2-5,TGTGCCAGCAGCCAGATTGCGGGGGTAGAGACCCAGTACTTC,CASSQIAGVETQYF
few,.,TRBV14,15,TRBJ1-4,TGTGCCAGCAGCCAAGCCACCTCTTGGGTTGAAAAACTGTTTTTT,CASSQATSWVEKLFF
.,.,TRBV29-1,12,TRBJ2-2,TGCAGCGTTGACGCGGCCACCGGGGAGCTGTTTTTT,CSVDAATGELFF
.,.,TRBV13,15,TRBJ1-4,TGTGCCAGCAGCTCAAACGCTTACGGGGGGCCGGAACTGTTTTTT,CASSSNAYGGPELFF
.,.,TRBV9,12,TRBJ2-5,TGTGCCAGCGGCCTGGAGGGAGAGACCCAGTACTTC,CASGLEGETQYF
.,.,TRBV5-1,14,TRBJ2-2,TGCGCCAGCAGCATGGACAGCAGCACCGGGGAGCTGTTTTTT,CASSMDSSTGELFF
many,.,TRBV4-2,16,TRBJ2-1,TGTGCCAGCAGCCAAGATGGGCAGGGGTCCTTCAATGAGCAGTTCTTC,CASSQDGQGSFNEQFF
.,TRBD1,TRBV6-5,15,TRBJ2-7,TGTGCCAGCAGTCACGAGGGGACAGGGGCCTACGAGCAGTACTTC,CASSHEGTGAYEQYF
.,TRBD1,TRBV6-1,16,TRBJ1-2,TGTGCCAGCAGTGCGTTCGGGACAGGGGGGGTGTATGGCTACACCTTC,CASSAFGTGGVYGYTF